The clone carrying this T cell receptor (beta chain) was counted at least ten times. Antigen: not known. This entry comes from a study of T cells in Graves' hyperthyroidism and ophthalmopathy. Amplified TCR beta CDR3 regions came from RNA transcripts. In the first-round RT-PCR of the TCR CDR3, the HTBI primer set was used. TCRdb reprocessed the multiplex PCR reads via MiXCR and lists one record per CDR3 protein. The table lists hundreds of thousands of distinct CDR3 sequences, roughly 15% of them singletons, with around 4.5% in the top ten. At least 3 on the Clinical Activity Score was recorded for ophthalmopathy patients, who also had NOSPECS grade at least 4 and duration under 3 months. The source of the PBMCs was over 8.5 ml of fresh peripheral blood. CDR1 and CDR2 (germline): DFQATT, SNEGSKA (reference sequence). The CDR3 has 17 amino acids. V lost 0 bases, J lost 1 base, and 10 bases stayed unmatched.

Findings and caveats of the study: Most thyroid clonotypes with frequency above 0.001 were detected in blood.

Sequenced: blood. The rearrangement links TRBV20-1 to TRBJ2-5; 8 bases match TRBD1. This sequence originates from a woman in her thirties or forties with Graves' ophthalmopathy. The CDR3 DNA sequence: TGCAGTGCTAGAGACTGGAACAGGGGGATCGTCCAAGAGACCCAGTACTTC. Translated: CSARDWNRGIVQETQYF.